Below are 8 T cell receptor beta chains sequenced from a single sample in a study of beta chain features in type 1 diabetes. Overall study findings and caveats: Shorter TCRB CDR3s, moderately but significantly so, marked every one of the four CD4+ subsets in Type 1 diabetes patients.

Isolated RNA was reverse transcribed in full, so expressed TCRB transcripts were sequenced. Clones were read by immunoSEQ multiplex PCR, and TCRdb kept only the in-frame ones, dropping some. The sample lists some 290,000 clones; 20% to 25% were seen once. These receptors are not linked to any known antigen. The sample comprised naive CD4+ T cells from blood. These receptors all come from a woman in her twenties or thirties with type 1 diabetes.

This clone has a handful of counts. The chain uses TRBV30 and TRBJ1-1; no clear D gene. V was trimmed by 4 bases and J by 3 bases, leaving 9 bases between them. Germline lookup yields CDR1 GTSNPN and CDR2 SVGIG (reference sequence). This CDR3 contains 12 residues. Here the CDR3 reads CAWMQEDTEAFF. The CDR3 DNA reads as TGTGCCTGGATGCAGGAGGACACTGAAGCTTTCTTT.

This clone was detected a few times. The rearrangement links TRBV5-6 to TRBJ2-2; TRBD2 agrees at 13 bases. CDR1 is SGHDT, CDR2 YYEEEE, per germline. CDR3 length: 16 amino acids. V shed 2 bases, J shed 3 bases, and the junction held 1 base outside the gene matches. This chain's CDR3 is CASSFGLAGDTGELFF. The CDR3 DNA reads TGTGCCAGCAGCTTCGGACTAGCGGGAGACACCGGGGAGCTGTTTTTT.

The chain links TRBV5-1 to TRBJ2-1; 8 bases align to TRBD2. This CDR3 region has 15 residues. CDR1 is SGHRS, CDR2 YFSETQ, per germline. Trimming at V came to 3 bases and at J to 3 bases, leaving 5 bases not matched to a gene. The CDR3 DNA sequence: TGCGCCAGCAGCTCCACTAGCGGAATCTACAATGAGCAGTTCTTC. It translates to CASSSTSGIYNEQFF.

The table lists this clone with a few counts. The chain is built from TRBV5-1 and TRBJ2-1, with 13 bases matching TRBD2. Germline values: CDR1 SGHRS, CDR2 YFSETQ. V lost 4 bases to trimming and J lost 9 bases; unmatched junction nucleotides: 7. CDR3 length: 15 residues. Here the CDR3 DNA reads TGCGCCAGCAGCCCCGGGACTAGCGGGACTGGTGAGCAGTTCTTC. Its translation: CASSPGTSGTGEQFF.

This clone has only one observation. Other DNA sequences in this specimen translate into the identical CDR3. The rearrangement uses TRBV18 and TRBJ1-1, with a possible D match to TRBD1 (5 bases). Germline V CDR1 and CDR2: KGHSH, LQKENI. The CDR3 length is 13 residues. The V end was cut by 4 bases, the J end by 3 bases, with 9 bases between. DNA for the CDR3: TGTGCCAGCTCACGTGGGGGGGACACTGAAGCTTTCTTT. It codes for CASSRGGDTEAFF.

This clone showed up just a few times. The chain recombines TRBV5-4 with TRBJ1-1; unclear D gene. The length of the CDR3 is 15 residues. V lost 6 bases to trimming and J lost 0 bases, with 15 bases between them. Looked up from germline, CDR1 is SGHNT and CDR2 is YYREEE (reference sequence). The CDR3 DNA sequence: TGTGCCAGCACCTTTGGCGGGCGGATGAACACTGAAGCTTTCTTT. Translation gives CASTFGGRMNTEAFF. Using reference TRBV5-4 and TRBJ1-1 for the parts outside the CDR3, the full variable domain is ETGVTQSPTHLIKTRGQQVTLRCSSQSGHNTVSWYQQALGQGPQFIFQYYREEENGRGNFPPRFSGLQFPNYSSELNVNALELDDSALYLCASTFGGRMNTEAFFGQGTRLTVV.

V is TRBV29-1 and J is TRBJ2-3, with a weak D call TRBD2 (6 bases). CDR1 is SQVTM, CDR2 ANQGSEA, per germline. V was cut by 2 bases and J by 3 bases, with 12 bases left in between. The CDR3 sequence is 14 residues long. The CDR3, as DNA: TGCAGCGTTGAATCCAGGGCGGGGACAGATACGCAGTATTTT. It translates to CSVESRAGTDTQYF.

This clone was counted only a few times. The chain employs TRBV6-6 and TRBJ2-7; tentative D call: TRBD1 (6 bases). The CDR3 contains 14 residues. Germline V lookup: CDR1 MNHNY, CDR2 SVGAGI (reference sequence). V was shortened by 6 bases and J by 2 bases, with 14 bases between the two germline ends. The CDR3 sequence: CASRDSTSPYEQYF. DNA of the CDR3: TGTGCCAGCAGGGACAGCACAAGCCCCTACGAGCAGTACTTC.